This record concerns one T cell receptor beta chain sequence. Generated by immunoSEQ multiplex PCR, the TCRdb table keeps only in-frame clones and is missing some. Of about 220,000 clones in the sample, over 75% were seen once. These data come from a study of blood T cell repertoires in COVID-19. The CDR3 sequence is 14 residues long. V was pared by 6 bases and J by 10 bases, with 21 bases between. Germline assignment: CDR1 SNHLY and CDR2 FYNNEI. The receptor was isolated from a woman aged 18-29 years in a cohort exposed to, infected with or recovered from COVID-19 (not recorded which). This chain uses TRBV2 with TRBJ1-1; TRBD1 is a possible D gene (6 bases). Specimen: PBMCs or T cells enriched from blood (not recorded which). CDR3: CASRATSRGGGAFF. The CDR3 DNA is TGTGCCAGCAGAGCGACCTCCAGGGGCGGAGGAGCTTTCTTT.